This TCR beta chain was recorded in a study of blood T cells in healthy people across ages. The germline CDR1 and CDR2 sequences are SGHVS and FNYEAQ. The CDR3 has 17 residues. V shed 5 bases, J shed 2 bases, and the junction held 7 bases outside the gene matches. A J-beta primer mix and a sample-barcoded 5' primer were used in a second PCR of roughly 7 to 12 cycles. TCRdb reanalysed the 5' RACE reads using MiXCR and keeps one entry per CDR3 protein. The sample lists over 300,000 distinct CDR3 sequences, about 49% occurring once. The chain carries TRBV7-6 and TRBJ2-5; 14 bases line up with TRBD2. The sample taken for sequencing was blood. The receptor was derived from a man aged 55 to 69 in good health. As DNA, the CDR3 is TGTGCCAGCAGCCCACTCGGACTAGCGGGGGGTCAAGAGACCCAGTACTTC. Protein sequence: CASSPLGLAGGQETQYF.